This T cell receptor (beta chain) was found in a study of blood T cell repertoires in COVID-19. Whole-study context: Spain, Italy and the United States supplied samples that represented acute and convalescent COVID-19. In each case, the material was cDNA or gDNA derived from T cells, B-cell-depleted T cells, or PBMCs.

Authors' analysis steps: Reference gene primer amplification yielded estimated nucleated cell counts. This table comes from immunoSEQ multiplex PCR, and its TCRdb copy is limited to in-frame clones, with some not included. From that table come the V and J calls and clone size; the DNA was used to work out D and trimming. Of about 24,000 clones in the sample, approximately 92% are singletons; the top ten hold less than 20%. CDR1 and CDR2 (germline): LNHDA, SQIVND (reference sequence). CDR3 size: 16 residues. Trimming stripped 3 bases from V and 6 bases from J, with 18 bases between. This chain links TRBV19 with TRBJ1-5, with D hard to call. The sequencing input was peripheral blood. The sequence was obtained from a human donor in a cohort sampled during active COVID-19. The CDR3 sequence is CASSIKRGSAGQPQHF. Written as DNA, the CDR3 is TGTGCCAGTAGTATTAAGCGGGGATCAGCGGGTCAGCCCCAGCATTTT.